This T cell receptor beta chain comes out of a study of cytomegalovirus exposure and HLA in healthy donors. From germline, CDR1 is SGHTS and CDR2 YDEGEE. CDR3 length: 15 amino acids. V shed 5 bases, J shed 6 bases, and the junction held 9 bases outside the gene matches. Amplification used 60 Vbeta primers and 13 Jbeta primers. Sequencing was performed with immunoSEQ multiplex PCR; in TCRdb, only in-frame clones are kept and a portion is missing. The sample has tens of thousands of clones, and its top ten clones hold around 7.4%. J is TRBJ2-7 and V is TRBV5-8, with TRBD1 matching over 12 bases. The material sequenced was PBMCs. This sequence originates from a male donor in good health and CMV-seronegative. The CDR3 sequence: CASRQEGDRGLEQYF. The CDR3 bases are TGTGCCAGCAGGCAGGAGGGGGACAGGGGGCTCGAGCAGTACTTC.